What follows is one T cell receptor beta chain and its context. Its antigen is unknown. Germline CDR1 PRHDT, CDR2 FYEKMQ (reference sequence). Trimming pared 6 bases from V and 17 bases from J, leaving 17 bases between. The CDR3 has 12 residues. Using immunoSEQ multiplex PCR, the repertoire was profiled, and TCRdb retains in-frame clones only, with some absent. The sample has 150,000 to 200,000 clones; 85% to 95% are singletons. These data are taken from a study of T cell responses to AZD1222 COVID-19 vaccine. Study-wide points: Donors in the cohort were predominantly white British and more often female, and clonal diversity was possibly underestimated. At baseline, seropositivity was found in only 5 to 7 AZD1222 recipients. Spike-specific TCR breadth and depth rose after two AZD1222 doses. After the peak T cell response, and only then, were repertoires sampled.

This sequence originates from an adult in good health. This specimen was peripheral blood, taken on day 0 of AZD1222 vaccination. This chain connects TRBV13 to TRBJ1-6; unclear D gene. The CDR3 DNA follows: TGTGCCAGCAGTGCCGGACCCCGCGTCTTCCACTTT. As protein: CASSAGPRVFHF.